This T cell receptor beta chain was sequenced in a study of blood T cell repertoires in COVID-19. Study in general: There were acute and convalescent COVID-19 samples, and they came from the United States, Italy and Spain. Sources were T cells, B-cell-depleted T cells, or PBMCs; the material itself was cDNA or gDNA.

As handled by the study authors: Nucleated cell number was recorded as an estimate derived from reference gene primer amplification. The method was immunoSEQ multiplex PCR; TCRdb's version includes in-frame clones alone and lacks a portion of them. The V and J calls and clone size are taken from that table; D and trimming were inferred from the DNA. There are around 300,000 clones in the sample; about 85% occur only once, and about 14% lies in the top ten. The CDR3 is made up of 16 amino acids. Germline-derived CDR1 and CDR2 are MNHNS and SASEGT. V shed 2 bases and J shed 6 bases, with 17 bases lying between them.

The specimen was peripheral blood. The chain recombines TRBV6-1 with TRBJ1-5, with D perhaps matching TRBD1 (6 bases). This receptor was identified in a human donor in a cohort sampled during active COVID-19. In DNA form, the CDR3 reads TGTGCCAGCAGTGAATTACCGCTTCAGGGGTTTCAGCCCCAGCATTTT. Translated, it gives CASSELPLQGFQPQHF.